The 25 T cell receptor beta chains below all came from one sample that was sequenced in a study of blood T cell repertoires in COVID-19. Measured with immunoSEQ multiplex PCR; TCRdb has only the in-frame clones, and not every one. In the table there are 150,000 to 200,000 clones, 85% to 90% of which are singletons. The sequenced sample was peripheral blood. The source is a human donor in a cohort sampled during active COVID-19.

The CDR3 DNA follows: TGTGCCAGCAGTGTGGGGGGTTACGAGCAGTACTTC. Translation: CASSVGGYEQYF. The V call is TRBV2, the J call TRBJ2-7, with a weak D call TRBD2 (6 bases). Between the trimmed V and J ends, which lost 4 bases and 4 bases, there was a span of 8 bases. This CDR3 is 12 amino acids long. CDR1 is SNHLY and CDR2 is FYNNEI in the germline V gene.

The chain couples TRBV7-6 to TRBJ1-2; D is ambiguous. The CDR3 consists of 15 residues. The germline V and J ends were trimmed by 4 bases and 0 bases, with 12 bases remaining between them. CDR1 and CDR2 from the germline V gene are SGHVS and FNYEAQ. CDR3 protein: CASSSEKAANYGYTF. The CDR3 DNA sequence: TGTGCCAGCAGCTCTGAGAAGGCGGCTAACTATGGCTACACCTTC.

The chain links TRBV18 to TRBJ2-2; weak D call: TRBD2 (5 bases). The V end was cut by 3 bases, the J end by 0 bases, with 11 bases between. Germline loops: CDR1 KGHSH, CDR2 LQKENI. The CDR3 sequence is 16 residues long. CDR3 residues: CASSPVERSNTGELFF. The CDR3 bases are TGTGCCAGCTCACCCGTGGAGCGGTCGAACACCGGGGAGCTGTTTTTT. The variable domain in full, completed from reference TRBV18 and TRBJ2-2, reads NAGVMQNPRHLVRRRGQEARLRCSPMKGHSHVYWYRQLPEEGLKFMVYLQKENIIDESGMPKERFSAEFPKEGPSILRIQQVVRGDSAAYFCASSPVERSNTGELFFGEGSRLTVL.

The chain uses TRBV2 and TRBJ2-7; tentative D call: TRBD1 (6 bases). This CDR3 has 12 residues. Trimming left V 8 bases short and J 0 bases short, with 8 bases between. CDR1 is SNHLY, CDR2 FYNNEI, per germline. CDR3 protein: CASQGLSYEQYF. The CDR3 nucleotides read TGTGCCAGCCAGGGGCTCTCCTACGAGCAGTACTTC. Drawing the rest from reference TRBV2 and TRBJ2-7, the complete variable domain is EPEVTQTPSHQVTQMGQEVILRCVPISNHLYFYWYRQILGQKVEFLVSFYNNEISEKSEIFDDQFSVERPDGSNFTLKIRSTKLEDSAMYFCASQGLSYEQYFGPGTRLTVT.

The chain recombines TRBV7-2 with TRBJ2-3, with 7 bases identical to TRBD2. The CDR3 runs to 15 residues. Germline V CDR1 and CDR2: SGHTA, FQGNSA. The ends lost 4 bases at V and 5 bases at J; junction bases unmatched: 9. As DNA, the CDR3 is TGTGCCAGCAGCTCGAGCGGGGATGATGGAGATACGCAGTATTTT. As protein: CASSSSGDDGDTQYF.

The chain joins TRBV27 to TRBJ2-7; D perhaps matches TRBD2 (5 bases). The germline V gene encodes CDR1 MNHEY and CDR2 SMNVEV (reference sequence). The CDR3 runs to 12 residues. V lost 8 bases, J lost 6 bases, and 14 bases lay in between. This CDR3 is CASGYLGIEQYF. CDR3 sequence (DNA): TGTGCCAGCGGCTACCTCGGGATCGAGCAGTACTTC.

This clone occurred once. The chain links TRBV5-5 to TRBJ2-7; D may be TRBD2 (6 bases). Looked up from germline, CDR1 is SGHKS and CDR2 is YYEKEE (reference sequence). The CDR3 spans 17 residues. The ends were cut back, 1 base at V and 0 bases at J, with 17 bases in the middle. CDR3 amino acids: CASSLSDPAGFSYEQYF. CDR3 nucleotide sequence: TGTGCCAGCAGCTTGTCGGACCCCGCGGGGTTCTCCTACGAGCAGTACTTC.

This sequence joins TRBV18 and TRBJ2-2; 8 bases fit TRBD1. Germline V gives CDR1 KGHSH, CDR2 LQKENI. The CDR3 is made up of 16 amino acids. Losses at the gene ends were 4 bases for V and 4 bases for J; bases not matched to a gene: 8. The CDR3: CASSLGSGGATGELFF. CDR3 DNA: TGTGCCAGCTCACTTGGGTCAGGGGGCGCCACCGGGGAGCTGTTTTTT.

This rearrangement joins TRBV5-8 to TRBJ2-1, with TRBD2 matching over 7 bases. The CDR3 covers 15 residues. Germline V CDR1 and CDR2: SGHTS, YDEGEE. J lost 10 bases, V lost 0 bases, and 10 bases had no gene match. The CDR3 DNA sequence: TGTGCCAGCAGCTTGGTGGCGGGAGTTTTCTTAGAGCAGTTCTTC. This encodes CASSLVAGVFLEQFF.

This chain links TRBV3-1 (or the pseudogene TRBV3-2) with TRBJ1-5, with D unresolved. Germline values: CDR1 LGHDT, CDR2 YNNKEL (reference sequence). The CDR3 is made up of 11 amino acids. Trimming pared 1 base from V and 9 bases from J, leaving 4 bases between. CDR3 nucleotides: TGTGCCAGCAGCCAAGGAGGGCCCCAGCATTTT. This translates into CASSQGGPQHF.

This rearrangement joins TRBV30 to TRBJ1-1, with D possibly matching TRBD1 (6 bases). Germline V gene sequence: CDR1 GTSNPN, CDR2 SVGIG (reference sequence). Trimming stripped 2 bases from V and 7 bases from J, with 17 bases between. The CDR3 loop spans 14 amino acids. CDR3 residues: CAWSPQGFWSEAFF. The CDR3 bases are TGTGCCTGGAGTCCCCAGGGGTTTTGGAGTGAAGCTTTCTTT.

The CDR3 is CASSVIGEGSQYF. DNA of the CDR3: TGTGCCAGCAGTGTGATAGGGGAAGGGTCCCAGTACTTC. V usage is TRBV2 and J usage is TRBJ2-5; the D gene is possibly TRBD1 (5 bases). Germline V lookup: CDR1 SNHLY, CDR2 FYNNEI. The CDR3 sequence is 13 residues long. V was shortened by 4 bases and J by 9 bases, with 15 bases between the two germline ends.

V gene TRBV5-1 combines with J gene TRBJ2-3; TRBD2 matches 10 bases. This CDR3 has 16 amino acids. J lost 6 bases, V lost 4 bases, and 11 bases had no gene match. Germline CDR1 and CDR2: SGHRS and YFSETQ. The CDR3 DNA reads TGCGCCAGCAGCAGGGGGGCTAGCGGGAGTAGGGATACGCAGTATTTT. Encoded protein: CASSRGASGSRDTQYF.

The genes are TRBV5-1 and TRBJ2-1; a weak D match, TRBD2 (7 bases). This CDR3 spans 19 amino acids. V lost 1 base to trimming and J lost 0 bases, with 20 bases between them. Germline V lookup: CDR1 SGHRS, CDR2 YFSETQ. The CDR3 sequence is CASSLFPGGRSSSYNEQFF. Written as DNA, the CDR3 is TGCGCCAGCAGCTTGTTTCCGGGGGGCAGGTCCAGCTCCTACAATGAGCAGTTCTTC.

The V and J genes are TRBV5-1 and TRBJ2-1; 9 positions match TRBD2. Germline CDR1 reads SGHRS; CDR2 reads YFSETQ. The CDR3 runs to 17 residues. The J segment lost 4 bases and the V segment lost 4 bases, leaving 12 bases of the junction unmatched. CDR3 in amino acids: CASSDTLAGVSYNEQFF. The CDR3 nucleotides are TGCGCCAGCAGCGACACTTTAGCGGGAGTTTCGTACAATGAGCAGTTCTTC. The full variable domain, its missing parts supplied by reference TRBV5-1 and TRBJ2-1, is KAGVTQTPRYLIKTRGQQVTLSCSPISGHRSVSWYQQTPGQGLQFLFEYFSETQRNKGNFPGRFSGRQFSNSRSEMNVSTLELGDSALYLCASSDTLAGVSYNEQFFGPGTRLTVL.

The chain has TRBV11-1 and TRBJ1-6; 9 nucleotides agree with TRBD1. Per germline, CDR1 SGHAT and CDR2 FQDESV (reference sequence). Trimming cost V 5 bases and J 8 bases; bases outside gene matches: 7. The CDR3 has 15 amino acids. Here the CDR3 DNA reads TGTGCCAGCAGCCTGGGGACAGGGAAGGATTCACCCCTCCACTTT. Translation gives CASSLGTGKDSPLHF.

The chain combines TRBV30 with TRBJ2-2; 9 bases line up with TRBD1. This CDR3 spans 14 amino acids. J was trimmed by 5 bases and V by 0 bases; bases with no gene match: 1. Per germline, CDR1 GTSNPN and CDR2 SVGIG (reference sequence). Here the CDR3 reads CAWSVQGATGELFF. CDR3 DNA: TGTGCCTGGAGTGTACAGGGGGCGACCGGGGAGCTGTTTTTT.

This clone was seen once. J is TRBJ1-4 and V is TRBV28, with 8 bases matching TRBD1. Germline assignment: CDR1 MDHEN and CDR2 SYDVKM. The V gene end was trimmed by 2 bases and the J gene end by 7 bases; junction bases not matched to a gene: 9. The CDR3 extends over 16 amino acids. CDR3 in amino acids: CASSLGGQVGGEKLFF. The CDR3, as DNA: TGTGCCAGCAGTTTAGGGGGACAGGTGGGCGGTGAAAAACTGTTTTTT.

DNA for the CDR3: TGCGCCAGCAGCCAAGATTGGCGGGGGTACCAAGAGACCCAGTACTTC. Translation gives CASSQDWRGYQETQYF. This chain links TRBV4-3 with TRBJ2-5, with TRBD2 matching 7 bases. Germline V gives CDR1 LGHNA, CDR2 YSLEER. After removal of 0 bases from V and 0 bases from J, the junction contained 4 bases not matched to a gene. The CDR3 totals 16 residues.

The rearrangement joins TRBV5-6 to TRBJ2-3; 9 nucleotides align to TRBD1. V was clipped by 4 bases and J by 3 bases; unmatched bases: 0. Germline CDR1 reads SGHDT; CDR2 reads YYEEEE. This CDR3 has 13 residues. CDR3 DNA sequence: TGTGCCAGCAGCGGGACAGGGACAGATACGCAGTATTTT. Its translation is CASSGTGTDTQYF.

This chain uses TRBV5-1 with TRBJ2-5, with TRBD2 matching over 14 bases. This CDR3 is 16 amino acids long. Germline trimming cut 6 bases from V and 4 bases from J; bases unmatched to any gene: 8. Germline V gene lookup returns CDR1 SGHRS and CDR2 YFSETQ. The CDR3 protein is CASKGGLAGVIETQYF. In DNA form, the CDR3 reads TGCGCCAGCAAAGGGGGACTAGCGGGAGTAATAGAGACCCAGTACTTC.

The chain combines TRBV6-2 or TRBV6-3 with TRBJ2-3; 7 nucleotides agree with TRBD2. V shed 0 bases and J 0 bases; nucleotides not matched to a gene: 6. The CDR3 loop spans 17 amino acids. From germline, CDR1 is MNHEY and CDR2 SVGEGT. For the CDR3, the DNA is TGTGCCAGCAGTTACTCGATCGGCGGGAGTAGCACAGATACGCAGTATTTT. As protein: CASSYSIGGSSTDTQYF.

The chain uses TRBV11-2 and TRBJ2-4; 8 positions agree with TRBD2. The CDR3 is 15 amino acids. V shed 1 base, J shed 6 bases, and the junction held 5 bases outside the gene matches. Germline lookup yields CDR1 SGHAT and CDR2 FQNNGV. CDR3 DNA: TGTGCCAGCAGCTTAGGTAGCGGGGTTGGAAACATTCAGTACTTC. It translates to CASSLGSGVGNIQYF.

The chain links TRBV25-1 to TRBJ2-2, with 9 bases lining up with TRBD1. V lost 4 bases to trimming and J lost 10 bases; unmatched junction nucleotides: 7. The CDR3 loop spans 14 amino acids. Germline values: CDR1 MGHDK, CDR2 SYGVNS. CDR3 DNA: TGTGCCAGCAGTGCTCCGGGACAGGGAAAGGAGCTGTTTTTT. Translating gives CASSAPGQGKELFF.

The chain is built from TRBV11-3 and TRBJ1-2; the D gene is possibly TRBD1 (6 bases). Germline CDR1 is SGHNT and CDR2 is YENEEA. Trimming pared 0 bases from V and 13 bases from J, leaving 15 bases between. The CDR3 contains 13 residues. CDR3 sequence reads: CASSLDSQGFLTF. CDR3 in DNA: TGTGCCAGCAGCTTAGATTCACAGGGTTTTCTCACCTTC.